The rows below give T cell receptor beta chains drawn from one sample of a study of OX40 agonist ivuxolimab in advanced cancers. Method: immunoSEQ multiplex PCR; TCRdb's copy keeps in-frame clones and lacks some. The table has around 26,000 clones, about 76% seen once; the top ten hold around 15%. This specimen consisted of CD4+ or CD8+ T cells sorted from blood, obtained in a trial of the OX40 agonist ivuxolimab. The receptors come from an adult with an advanced solid tumor such as melanoma, head and neck, liver or kidney cancer. Each CDR3 is given with its conserved first and last residue. Each record gives: V gene, clone size, J gene, D gene, CDR3 DNA, CDR3 protein. A D gene is named only where the DNA matches it firmly. Expanded clones are given a class, and other clones once, few, many or no size at all.

v_call: TRBV7-2
clone_size: .
j_call: TRBJ2-7
d_call: .
cdr3_nt: TGTGCCAGCAGCTCTCAGGGCATGGGGGCCTACGAGCAGTACTTC
cdr3_aa: CASSSQGMGAYEQYF

v_call: TRBV6-5
clone_size: .
j_call: TRBJ2-1
d_call: .
cdr3_nt: TGTGCCAGCACTGATAGGAGCTCCTACAATGAGCAGTTCTTC
cdr3_aa: CASTDRSSYNEQFF

v_call: TRBV14
clone_size: .
j_call: TRBJ2-2
d_call: .
cdr3_nt: TGTGCCAGCAGCCGTAAAGTAACAGGGAAAGCCGGGGAGCTGTTTTTT
cdr3_aa: CASSRKVTGKAGELFF

v_call: TRBV5-5
clone_size: .
j_call: TRBJ1-1
d_call: .
cdr3_nt: TGTGCCAGCAGCTTGGGGAGGGGCACTGAAGCTTTCTTT
cdr3_aa: CASSLGRGTEAFF

v_call: TRBV27
clone_size: .
j_call: TRBJ1-6
d_call: TRBD1
cdr3_nt: TGTGCCAGCAGCCTGTATACAGGGGCTGATTCACCCCTCCACTTT
cdr3_aa: CASSLYTGADSPLHF

v_call: TRBV6-5
clone_size: .
j_call: TRBJ1-1
d_call: .
cdr3_nt: TGTGCCAGCAGTTACTCGACAGCGAACACTGAAGCTTTCTTT
cdr3_aa: CASSYSTANTEAFF

v_call: TRBV5-6
clone_size: .
j_call: TRBJ2-1
d_call: .
cdr3_nt: TGTGCCAGCAGCTTACCGAGCTCCTACAATGAGCAGTTCTTC
cdr3_aa: CASSLPSSYNEQFF

v_call: TRBV7-9
clone_size: .
j_call: TRBJ1-5
d_call: .
cdr3_nt: TGTGCCAGCAGCCCCCCGGGCAATCAGCCCCAGCATTTT
cdr3_aa: CASSPPGNQPQHF

v_call: TRBV4-3
clone_size: .
j_call: TRBJ2-3
d_call: TRBD2
cdr3_nt: TGCGCCAGCAGCCCCAGCGGGGGCCTTGATACGCAGTATTTT
cdr3_aa: CASSPSGGLDTQYF

v_call: TRBV21-1
clone_size: .
j_call: TRBJ2-2
d_call: .
cdr3_nt: TGTGCCAGCAGCAAAGGACAGTCCGGGGAGCTGTTTTTT
cdr3_aa: CASSKGQSGELFF

v_call: TRBV4-3
clone_size: .
j_call: TRBJ2-7
d_call: .
cdr3_nt: TGCGCCAGCAGCCAAGATCTTGGGGGGTACGAGCAGTACTTC
cdr3_aa: CASSQDLGGYEQYF

v_call: TRBV5-1
clone_size: .
j_call: TRBJ2-7
d_call: TRBD2
cdr3_nt: TGCGCCAGCAGCCCGATGGGGGGGGTGTCCTACGAGCAGTACTTC
cdr3_aa: CASSPMGGVSYEQYF

v_call: TRBV11-2
clone_size: .
j_call: TRBJ1-1
d_call: .
cdr3_nt: TGTGCCAGCAGCTTAAGTCCCGGTATGAACACTGAAGCTTTCTTT
cdr3_aa: CASSLSPGMNTEAFF

v_call: TRBV9
clone_size: .
j_call: TRBJ2-7
d_call: .
cdr3_nt: TGTGCCAGCAGCGGAGGAGGACACCAATACGAGCAGTACTTC
cdr3_aa: CASSGGGHQYEQYF

v_call: TRBV7-9
clone_size: .
j_call: TRBJ1-2
d_call: .
cdr3_nt: TGTGCCAGCAGCTTAGGGTCCTACATCAACTATGGCTACACCTTC
cdr3_aa: CASSLGSYINYGYTF

v_call: TRBV6-6
clone_size: .
j_call: TRBJ1-5
d_call: .
cdr3_nt: TGTGCCAGCAGTTACTCGCCGGGGCGCGACGATCAGCCCCAGCATTTT
cdr3_aa: CASSYSPGRDDQPQHF

v_call: TRBV5-6
clone_size: .
j_call: TRBJ2-2
d_call: .
cdr3_nt: TGTGCCAGCAGCTTAGACACAGGGTCCGGGGAGCTGTTTTTT
cdr3_aa: CASSLDTGSGELFF

v_call: TRBV4-1
clone_size: .
j_call: TRBJ2-6
d_call: .
cdr3_nt: TGCGCCAGCAGCCAAGGTTTCCCCTCTGGGGCCAACGTCCTGACTTTC
cdr3_aa: CASSQGFPSGANVLTF

v_call: TRBV4-1
clone_size: .
j_call: TRBJ2-3
d_call: .
cdr3_nt: TGCGCCAGCAGCCAAGATCGGGGGGCGAGGGCGCAGTATTTT
cdr3_aa: CASSQDRGARAQYF

v_call: TRBV6-5
clone_size: .
j_call: TRBJ2-1
d_call: TRBD2
cdr3_nt: TGTGCCAGCAGTTACTCCCTAGCGGGGAACAATGAGCAGTTCTTC
cdr3_aa: CASSYSLAGNNEQFF

v_call: TRBV5-8
clone_size: .
j_call: TRBJ2-7
d_call: TRBD1
cdr3_nt: TGTGCGGGCGGGACAGGTCTTTCCTACGAGCAGTACTTC
cdr3_aa: CAGGTGLSYEQYF

v_call: TRBV5-3
clone_size: .
j_call: TRBJ1-5
d_call: .
cdr3_nt: TGTGCCACTACGGGGGTGGAGGGCTCTCAGCCCCAGCATTTT
cdr3_aa: CATTGVEGSQPQHF

v_call: TRBV4-2
clone_size: .
j_call: TRBJ1-6
d_call: TRBD1
cdr3_nt: TGTGCCAGCAGCCCGAAAACAGGGGAACCCCTCCACTTT
cdr3_aa: CASSPKTGEPLHF

v_call: TRBV7-2
clone_size: once
j_call: TRBJ1-2
d_call: .
cdr3_nt: TGTGCCAGCAGAACGGGAAAGGGCTACACCTTC
cdr3_aa: CASRTGKGYTF

v_call: TRBV30
clone_size: .
j_call: TRBJ1-5
d_call: TRBD1
cdr3_nt: TGTGCCTGGAGTGCCGGGACAGGGAACTTAGTGGGCAATCAGCCCCAGCATTTT
cdr3_aa: CAWSAGTGNLVGNQPQHF

v_call: TRBV30
clone_size: large
j_call: TRBJ2-5
d_call: TRBD1
cdr3_nt: TGTGCCTGGGCCAGATGGACAGGACGACTCGAAGGCGGAGAGACCCAGTACTTC
cdr3_aa: CAWARWTGRLEGGETQYF

v_call: TRBV7-3
clone_size: .
j_call: TRBJ1-1
d_call: .
cdr3_nt: TGTGCCAGCAGCCCCTCTGGGGCTTTGAACACTGAAGCTTTCTTT
cdr3_aa: CASSPSGALNTEAFF

v_call: TRBV19
clone_size: .
j_call: TRBJ1-2
d_call: .
cdr3_nt: TGTGCCAGTAGTATTAACGTCCCTAACTATGGCTACACCTTC
cdr3_aa: CASSINVPNYGYTF